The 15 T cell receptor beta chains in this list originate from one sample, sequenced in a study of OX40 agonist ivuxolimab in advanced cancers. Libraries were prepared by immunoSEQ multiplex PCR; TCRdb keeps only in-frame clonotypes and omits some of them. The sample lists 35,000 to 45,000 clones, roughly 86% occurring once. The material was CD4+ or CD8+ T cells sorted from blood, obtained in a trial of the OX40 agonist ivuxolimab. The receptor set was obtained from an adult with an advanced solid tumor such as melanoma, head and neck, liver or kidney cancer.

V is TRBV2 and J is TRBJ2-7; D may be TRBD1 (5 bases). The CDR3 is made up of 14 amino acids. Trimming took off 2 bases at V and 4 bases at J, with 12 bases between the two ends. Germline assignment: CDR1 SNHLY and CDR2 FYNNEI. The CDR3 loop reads CASSETHRLYEQYV. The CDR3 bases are TGTGCCAGCAGTGAAACACACAGGTTATACGAGCAGTACGTC.

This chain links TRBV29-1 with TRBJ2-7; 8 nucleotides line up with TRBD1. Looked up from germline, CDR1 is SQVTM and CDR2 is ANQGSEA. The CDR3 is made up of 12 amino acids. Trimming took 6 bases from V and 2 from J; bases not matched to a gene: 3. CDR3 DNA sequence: TGCAGCGTGATGACAGGGGCCTACGAGCAGTACTTC. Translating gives CSVMTGAYEQYF.

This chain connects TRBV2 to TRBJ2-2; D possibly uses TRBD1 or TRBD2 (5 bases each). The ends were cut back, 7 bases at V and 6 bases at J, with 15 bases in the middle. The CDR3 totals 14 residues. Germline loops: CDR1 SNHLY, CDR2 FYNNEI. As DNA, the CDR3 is TGTGCCAGCATCCAAGGGGAGTTTCCCGGGGAGCTGTTTTTT. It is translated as CASIQGEFPGELFF. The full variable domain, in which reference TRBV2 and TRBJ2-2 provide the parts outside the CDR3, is EPEVTQTPSHQVTQMGQEVILRCVPISNHLYFYWYRQILGQKVEFLVSFYNNEISEKSEIFDDQFSVERPDGSNFTLKIRSTKLEDSAMYFCASIQGEFPGELFFGEGSRLTVL.

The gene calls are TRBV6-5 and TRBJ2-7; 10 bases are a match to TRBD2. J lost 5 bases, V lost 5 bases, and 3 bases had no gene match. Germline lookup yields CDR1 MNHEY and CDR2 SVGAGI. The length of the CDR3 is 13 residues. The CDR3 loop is CASSPSGGNEQYF. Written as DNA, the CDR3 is TGTGCCAGCAGTCCTAGCGGGGGTAACGAGCAGTACTTC.

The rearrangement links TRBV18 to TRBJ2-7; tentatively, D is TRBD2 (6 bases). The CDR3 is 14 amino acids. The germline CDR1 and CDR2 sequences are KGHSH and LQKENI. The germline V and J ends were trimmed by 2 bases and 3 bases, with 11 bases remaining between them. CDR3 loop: CASSPSGGFYEQYV. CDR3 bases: TGTGCCAGCTCACCATCCGGGGGATTCTACGAGCAGTACGTC.

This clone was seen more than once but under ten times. The CDR3 loop reads CASSLGMRADTEAFF. In nucleotides, the CDR3 is TGTGCCAGCAGTCTAGGTATGAGGGCGGACACTGAAGCTTTCTTT. The J gene is TRBJ1-1, the V gene TRBV28, with no clear D. This CDR3 comprises 15 residues. V was cut by 5 bases and J by 3 bases, with 16 bases left in between. The germline CDR1 and CDR2 sequences are MDHEN and SYDVKM.

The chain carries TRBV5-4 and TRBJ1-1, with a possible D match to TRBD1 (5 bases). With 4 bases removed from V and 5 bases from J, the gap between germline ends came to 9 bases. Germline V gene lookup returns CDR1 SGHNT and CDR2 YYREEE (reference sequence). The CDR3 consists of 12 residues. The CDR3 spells CASSRDWTEAFF. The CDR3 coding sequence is TGTGCCAGCAGCCGGGACTGGACTGAAGCTTTCTTT.

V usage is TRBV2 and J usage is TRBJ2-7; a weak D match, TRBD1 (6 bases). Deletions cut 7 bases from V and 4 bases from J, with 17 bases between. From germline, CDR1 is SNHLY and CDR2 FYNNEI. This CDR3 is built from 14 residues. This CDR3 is CASIGPQGGYEQYV. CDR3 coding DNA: TGTGCCAGCATCGGGCCTCAAGGGGGTTACGAGCAGTACGTC.

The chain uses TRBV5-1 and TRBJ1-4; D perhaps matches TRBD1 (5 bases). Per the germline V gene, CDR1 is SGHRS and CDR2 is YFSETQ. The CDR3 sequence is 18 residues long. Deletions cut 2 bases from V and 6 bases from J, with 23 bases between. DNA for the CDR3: TGCGCCAGCAGCTTTCAGATCGCCGTAGCCCTAGGGGATGAAAAACTGTTTTTT. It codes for CASSFQIAVALGDEKLFF.

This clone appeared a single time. The CDR3 sequence is CASSYYVDYGYTF. The CDR3, as DNA: TGTGCCAGCAGTTACTATGTGGACTATGGCTACACCTTC. The chain carries TRBV6-6 and TRBJ1-2; no reliable D call. The CDR3 loop spans 13 amino acids. CDR1 and CDR2 (germline): MNHNY, SVGAGI (reference sequence). V was trimmed by 1 base and J by 3 bases, leaving 6 bases between them.

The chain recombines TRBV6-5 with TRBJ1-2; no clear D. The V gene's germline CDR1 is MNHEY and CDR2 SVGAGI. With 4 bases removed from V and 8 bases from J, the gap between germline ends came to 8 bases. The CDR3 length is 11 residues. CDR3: CASSFRMGYTF. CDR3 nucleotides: TGTGCCAGCAGTTTCAGAATGGGCTACACCTTC.

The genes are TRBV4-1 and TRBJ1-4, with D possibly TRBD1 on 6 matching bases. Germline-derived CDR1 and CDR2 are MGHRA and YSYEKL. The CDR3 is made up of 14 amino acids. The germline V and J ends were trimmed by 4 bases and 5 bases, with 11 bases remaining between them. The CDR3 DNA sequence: TGCGCCAGCAGCCCGACAGGCGTGAATGAAAAACTGTTTTTT. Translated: CASSPTGVNEKLFF.

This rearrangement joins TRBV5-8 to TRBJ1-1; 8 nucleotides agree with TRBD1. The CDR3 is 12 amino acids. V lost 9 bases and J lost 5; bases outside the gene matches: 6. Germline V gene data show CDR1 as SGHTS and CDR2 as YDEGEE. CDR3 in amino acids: CATEDRVTEAFF. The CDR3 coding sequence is TGTGCCACCGAGGACAGGGTGACTGAAGCTTTCTTT. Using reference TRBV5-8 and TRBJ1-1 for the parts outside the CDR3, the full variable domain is EAGVTQSPTHLIKTRGQQATLRCSPISGHTSVYWYQQALGLGLQFLLWYDEGEERNRGNFPPRFSGRQFPNYSSELNVNALELEDSALYLCATEDRVTEAFFGQGTRLTVV.

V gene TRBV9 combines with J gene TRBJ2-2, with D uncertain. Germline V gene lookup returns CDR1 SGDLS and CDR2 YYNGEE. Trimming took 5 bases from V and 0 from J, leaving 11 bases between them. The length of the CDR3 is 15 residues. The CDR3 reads CASSDEGTNTGELFF. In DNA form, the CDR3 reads TGTGCCAGCAGTGATGAAGGCACGAACACCGGGGAGCTGTTTTTT.

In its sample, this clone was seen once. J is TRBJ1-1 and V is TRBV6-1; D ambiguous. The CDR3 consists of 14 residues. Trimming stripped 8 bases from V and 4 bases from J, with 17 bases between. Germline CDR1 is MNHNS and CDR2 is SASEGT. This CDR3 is CASVEIVSGTEAFF. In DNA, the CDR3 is TGTGCCAGCGTTGAAATAGTGTCGGGCACTGAAGCTTTCTTT.